This is a list of T cell receptor beta chains from one sample in a study of T-cell reconstitution after alpha-beta-depleted transplantation in children. TCRdb ran MiXCR on the PCR reads and lists one entry per CDR3 protein. Among hundreds of thousands of distinct CDR3 sequences listed, 13% were seen once. Here the sequenced sample was PBMCs, mostly from graft donor cells, taken 360 days after TCRalphabeta/CD19-depleted stem cell transplant. The receptors were gathered from a male patient between 10 and 17 years old who had a stem cell transplant for acute myeloid leukemia, so the T cells may come from the graft donor. The CDR3 runs from the conserved cysteine through the conserved F or W. D genes are given only for firm matches. The listing skips clone size in some rows; elsewhere it reads once, few, many or a size class.

D: TRBD2; J: TRBJ2-7; V: TRBV7-9; size: few; CDR3: CASSLALSGLAGVGQYF; DNA: TGTGCCAGCAGCTTAGCGCTTTCGGGACTAGCGGGAGTCGGGCAGTACTTC
D: NA; J: TRBJ2-3; V: TRBV12-3/TRBV12-4; size: many; CDR3: CASSLEVEGPQKSQYF; DNA: TGTGCCAGCAGTTTAGAGGTTGAGGGCCCGCAAAAGTCGCAGTATTTT
D: TRBD1; J: TRBJ1-1; V: TRBV13; size: NA; CDR3: CASSSNHRGPHREAFF; DNA: TGTGCCAGCAGCTCGAATCACAGGGGCCCCCACCGGGAAGCTTTCTTT
D: NA; J: TRBJ2-7; V: TRBV5-1; size: few; CDR3: CASSLGTQSSYEQYF; DNA: TGCGCCAGCAGCTTGGGGACCCAGTCCTCCTACGAGCAGTACTTC
D: TRBD2; J: TRBJ2-3; V: TRBV20-1; size: NA; CDR3: CSASTIAGAPDTQYF; DNA: TGCAGCGCCTCCACCATAGCGGGAGCTCCAGATACGCAGTATTTT
D: TRBD2; J: TRBJ2-3; V: TRBV20-1; size: NA; CDR3: CSAAPGLAGDDLTDTQYF; DNA: TGCAGTGCTGCCCCGGGACTAGCGGGCGACGACCTGACAGATACGCAGTATTTT
D: NA; J: TRBJ1-1; V: TRBV7-6; size: NA; CDR3: CASSLTGTLNTEAFF; DNA: TGTGCCAGCAGCTTAACCGGGACTCTGAACACTGAAGCTTTCTTT
D: TRBD2; J: TRBJ2-1; V: TRBV6-1; size: NA; CDR3: CASSWISGSSYNEQFF; DNA: TGTGCCAGCTCCTGGATTAGCGGGAGTTCCTACAATGAGCAGTTCTTC
D: NA; J: TRBJ2-5; V: TRBV6-1; size: NA; CDR3: CASSRHGGFLETQYF; DNA: TGTGCCAGCAGCCGGCACGGAGGGTTCCTTGAGACCCAGTACTTC
D: NA; J: TRBJ1-1; V: TRBV20-1; size: few; CDR3: CSAKSGDPMNTEAFF; DNA: TGCAGTGCTAAATCCGGAGATCCAATGAACACTGAAGCTTTCTTT
D: NA; J: TRBJ2-2; V: TRBV11-1; size: many; CDR3: CASSRPRGNTGELFF; DNA: TGTGCCAGCAGCCGACCGCGGGGGAACACCGGGGAGCTGTTTTTT
D: NA; J: TRBJ2-2; V: TRBV14; size: NA; CDR3: CASSQVRPTGELFF; DNA: TGTGCCAGCAGCCAAGTCCGTCCCACCGGGGAGCTGTTTTTT
D: TRBD1; J: TRBJ2-1; V: TRBV7-2; size: few; CDR3: CASGKGAVNEQFF; DNA: TGTGCCAGCGGGAAGGGGGCTGTCAATGAGCAGTTCTTC
D: NA; J: TRBJ2-1; V: TRBV24-1; size: many; CDR3: CATSDRGRTDYNEQFF; DNA: TGTGCCACCAGTGATCGAGGGCGGACAGACTACAATGAGCAGTTCTTC
D: TRBD1; J: TRBJ2-4; V: TRBV12-3/TRBV12-4; size: few; CDR3: CASSTGQVGGNIQYF; DNA: TGTGCCAGCAGTACGGGACAGGTTGGGGGAAACATTCAGTACTTC
D: NA; J: TRBJ1-1; V: TRBV21-1; size: few; CDR3: CASSKFRQELNTEAFF; DNA: TGTGCCAGCAGCAAATTTCGACAGGAACTGAACACTGAAGCTTTCTTT
D: NA; J: TRBJ2-7; V: TRBV28; size: few; CDR3: CASSLRAGQGWNEQYF; DNA: TGTGCCAGCAGTTTAAGAGCCGGGCAGGGATGGAACGAGCAGTACTTC
D: TRBD1; J: TRBJ2-1; V: TRBV24-1; size: many; CDR3: CATSDPQGKGQLYNEQFF; DNA: TGTGCCACCAGTGACCCCCAGGGTAAGGGACAGTTGTACAATGAGCAGTTCTTC
D: NA; J: TRBJ2-2; V: TRBV7-6; size: NA; CDR3: CASSLGIERDTGELFF; DNA: TGTGCCAGCAGCTTAGGTATCGAACGGGACACCGGGGAGCTGTTTTTT
D: NA; J: TRBJ2-5; V: TRBV20-1; size: few; CDR3: CSARDWVGTHSYF; DNA: TGCAGTGCTAGAGATTGGGTCGGGACTCACTCCTACTTC
D: TRBD2; J: TRBJ2-1; V: TRBV6-5; size: NA; CDR3: CASSYFSGGPSNEQFF; DNA: TGTGCCAGCAGTTACTTTTCGGGAGGGCCGAGCAATGAGCAGTTCTTC
D: TRBD2; J: TRBJ2-1; V: TRBV12-3/TRBV12-4; size: NA; CDR3: CASSLAGLETNEQFF; DNA: TGTGCCAGCAGTTTAGCCGGACTAGAAACCAATGAGCAGTTCTTC
D: TRBD2; J: TRBJ2-1; V: TRBV29-1; size: many; CDR3: CSVKRERGWNEQFF; DNA: TGCAGCGTTAAGAGGGAGCGGGGGTGGAATGAGCAGTTCTTC
D: NA; J: TRBJ2-1; V: TRBV3-1; size: many; CDR3: CASSQYPVGASYNEQFF; DNA: TGTGCCAGCAGCCAATATCCCGTCGGGGCGTCCTACAATGAGCAGTTCTTC
D: NA; J: TRBJ2-7; V: TRBV20-1; size: few; CDR3: CSAKVLDEQYF; DNA: TGCAGTGCTAAGGTTCTCGACGAGCAGTACTTC
D: TRBD2; J: TRBJ2-7; V: TRBV12-3/TRBV12-4; size: many; CDR3: CASSTRTSGRSNEQYF; DNA: TGTGCCAGCAGTACCCGGACTAGCGGGAGGTCCAACGAGCAGTACTTC
D: NA; J: TRBJ2-7; V: TRBV18; size: once; CDR3: CASSPFGASYEQYF; DNA: TGTGCCAGCTCACCGTTCGGAGCCTCCTACGAGCAGTACTTC
D: NA; J: TRBJ2-7; V: TRBV12-3/TRBV12-4; size: many; CDR3: CASSTGPGAYEQYF; DNA: TGTGCCAGCAGCACAGGCCCAGGGGCATACGAGCAGTACTTC
D: TRBD2; J: TRBJ2-5; V: TRBV29-1; size: NA; CDR3: CSVGLAGGTRETQYF; DNA: TGCAGCGTGGGACTAGCGGGAGGGACAAGGGAGACCCAGTACTTC
D: TRBD1; J: TRBJ2-3; V: TRBV29-1; size: few; CDR3: CSADRGTVTDTQYF; DNA: TGCAGCGCGGACAGGGGAACGGTCACAGATACGCAGTATTTT
D: TRBD1; J: TRBJ2-7; V: TRBV27; size: few; CDR3: CASSLWARGGLGEQYF; DNA: TGTGCCAGCAGTTTATGGGCGCGAGGGGGCTTGGGAGAGCAGTACTTC
D: TRBD1; J: TRBJ2-1; V: TRBV7-9; size: few; CDR3: CASSLASGTGLYNEQFF; DNA: TGTGCCAGCAGCTTAGCTTCCGGGACAGGGCTCTACAATGAGCAGTTCTTC
D: TRBD1; J: TRBJ2-7; V: TRBV4-3; size: few; CDR3: CASSQAWTGGYEQYF; DNA: TGCGCCAGCAGCCAAGCGTGGACAGGGGGCTACGAGCAGTACTTC
D: TRBD1; J: TRBJ2-5; V: TRBV12-3/TRBV12-4; size: NA; CDR3: CASSLGTGPNGETQYF; DNA: TGTGCCAGCAGTTTGGGGACAGGGCCAAACGGCGAGACCCAGTACTTC
D: TRBD2; J: TRBJ2-2; V: TRBV11-1; size: few; CDR3: CASSSERGLNTGELFF; DNA: TGTGCCAGCAGCTCAGAGCGGGGATTGAACACCGGGGAGCTGTTTTTT
D: NA; J: TRBJ2-2; V: TRBV12-3/TRBV12-4; size: many; CDR3: CASRPPGGTGELFF; DNA: TGTGCCAGCAGACCCCCTGGAGGCACCGGGGAGCTGTTTTTT
D: TRBD1; J: TRBJ2-2; V: TRBV5-1; size: NA; CDR3: CASARDRVHGELFF; DNA: TGCGCCAGCGCCCGGGACAGGGTGCACGGGGAGCTGTTTTTT
D: NA; J: TRBJ2-2; V: TRBV20-1; size: many; CDR3: CSARTASVTNTGELFF; DNA: TGCAGTGCTAGAACGGCGAGCGTTACGAACACCGGGGAGCTGTTTTTT
D: NA; J: TRBJ1-1; V: TRBV7-6; size: few; CDR3: CASSLAGSSNTEAFF; DNA: TGTGCCAGCAGCTTAGCGGGCAGCTCGAACACTGAAGCTTTCTTT
D: NA; J: TRBJ2-2; V: TRBV29-1; size: NA; CDR3: CSVSSGPTGELFF; DNA: TGCAGCGTCTCGAGCGGGCCGACCGGGGAGCTGTTTTTT
D: NA; J: TRBJ2-1; V: TRBV4-3; size: NA; CDR3: CASSQVPGPNYNEQFF; DNA: TGCGCCAGCAGCCAAGTGCCGGGACCGAACTACAATGAGCAGTTCTTC
D: NA; J: TRBJ2-3; V: TRBV29-1; size: NA; CDR3: CSAELFTDTQYF; DNA: TGCAGCGCCGAATTGTTTACAGATACGCAGTATTTT
D: TRBD2; J: TRBJ2-7; V: TRBV20-1; size: many; CDR3: CSARGLAGGIVGEQYF; DNA: TGCAGTGCTAGGGGACTAGCGGGAGGCATAGTTGGTGAGCAGTACTTC
D: NA; J: TRBJ2-1; V: TRBV29-1; size: many; CDR3: CSVEGNEQFF; DNA: TGCAGCGTTGAAGGCAATGAGCAGTTCTTC
D: TRBD2; J: TRBJ2-1; V: TRBV10-3; size: NA; CDR3: CAISESGLAYNEQFF; DNA: TGTGCCATCAGTGAGTCGGGACTAGCTTACAATGAGCAGTTCTTC